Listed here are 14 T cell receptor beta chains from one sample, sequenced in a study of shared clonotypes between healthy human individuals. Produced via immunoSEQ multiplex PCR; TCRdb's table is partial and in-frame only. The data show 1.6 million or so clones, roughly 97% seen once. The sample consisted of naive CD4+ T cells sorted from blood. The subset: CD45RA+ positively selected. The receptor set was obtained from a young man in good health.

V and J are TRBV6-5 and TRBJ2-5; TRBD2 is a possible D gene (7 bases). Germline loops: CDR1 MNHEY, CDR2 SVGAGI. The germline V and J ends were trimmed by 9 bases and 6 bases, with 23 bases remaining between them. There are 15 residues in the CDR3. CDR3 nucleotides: TGTGCCAGGCAGGTAGGGGGAGGGCCGACGAAGACCCAGTACTTC. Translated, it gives CARQVGGGPTKTQYF.

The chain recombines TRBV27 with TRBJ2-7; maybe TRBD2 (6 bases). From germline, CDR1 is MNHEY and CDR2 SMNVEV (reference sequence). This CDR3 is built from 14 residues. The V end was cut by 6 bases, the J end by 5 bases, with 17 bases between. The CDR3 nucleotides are TGTGCCAGCAGCTTGAGAGGGAGGAGCAACGAGCAGTACTTC. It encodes CASSLRGRSNEQYF.

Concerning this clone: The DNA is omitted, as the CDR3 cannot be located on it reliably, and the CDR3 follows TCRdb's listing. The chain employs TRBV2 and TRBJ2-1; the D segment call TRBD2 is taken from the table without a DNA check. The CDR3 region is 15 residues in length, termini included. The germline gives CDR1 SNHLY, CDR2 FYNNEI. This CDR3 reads CASRSAGGLSWEQFF.

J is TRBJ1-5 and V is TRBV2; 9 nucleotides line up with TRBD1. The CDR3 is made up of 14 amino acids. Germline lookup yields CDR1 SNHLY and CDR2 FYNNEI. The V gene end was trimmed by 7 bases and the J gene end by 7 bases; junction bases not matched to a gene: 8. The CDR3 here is CASTRTGVRQPQHF. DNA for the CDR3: TGTGCCAGCACTAGGACAGGGGTACGGCAGCCCCAGCATTTT.

CDR3 in DNA: TGTGCCACCAGCAGAGACCCCTTAGGAAGTTCGACGCAGTATTTT. Translation: CATSRDPLGSSTQYF. This sequence joins TRBV15 and TRBJ2-3; D is unclear. With 0 bases removed from V and 9 bases from J, the gap between germline ends came to 16 bases. Germline CDR1 reads LNHNV; CDR2 reads YYDKDF (reference sequence). The CDR3 contains 15 residues. The whole variable domain, remainder taken from reference TRBV15 and TRBJ2-3, is DAMVIQNPRYQVTQFGKPVTLSCSQTLNHNVMYWYQQKSSQAPKLLFHYYDKDFNNEADTPDNFQSRRPNTSFCFLDIRSPGLGDTAMYLCATSRDPLGSSTQYFGPGTRLTVL.

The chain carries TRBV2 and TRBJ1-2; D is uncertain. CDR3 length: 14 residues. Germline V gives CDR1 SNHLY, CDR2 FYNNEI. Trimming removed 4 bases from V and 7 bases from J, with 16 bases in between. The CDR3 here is CASSGGWQAGGYTF. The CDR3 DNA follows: TGTGCCAGCAGTGGTGGTTGGCAGGCTGGTGGCTACACCTTC.

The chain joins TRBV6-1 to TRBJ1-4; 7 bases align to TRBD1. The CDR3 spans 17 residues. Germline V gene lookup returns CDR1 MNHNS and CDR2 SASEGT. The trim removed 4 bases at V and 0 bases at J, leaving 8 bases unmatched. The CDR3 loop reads CASSGRDSSSTNEKLFF. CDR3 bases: TGTGCCAGCAGTGGCCGGGACAGCTCCTCAACTAATGAAAAACTGTTTTTT.

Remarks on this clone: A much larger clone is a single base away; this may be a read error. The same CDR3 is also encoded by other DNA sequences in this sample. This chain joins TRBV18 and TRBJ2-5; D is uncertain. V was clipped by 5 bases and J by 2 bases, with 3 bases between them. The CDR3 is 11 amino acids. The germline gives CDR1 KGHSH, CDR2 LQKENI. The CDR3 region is CASSAQETQYF. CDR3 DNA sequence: TGTGCCAGCTCAGCACAAGAGACCCAGTACTTC.

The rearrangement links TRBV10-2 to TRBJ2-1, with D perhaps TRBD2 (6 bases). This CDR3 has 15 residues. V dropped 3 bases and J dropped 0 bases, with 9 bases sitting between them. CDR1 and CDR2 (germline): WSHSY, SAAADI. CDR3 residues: CASSEKRASYNEQFF. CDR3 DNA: TGCGCCAGCAGTGAAAAGCGGGCCTCCTACAATGAGCAGTTCTTC.

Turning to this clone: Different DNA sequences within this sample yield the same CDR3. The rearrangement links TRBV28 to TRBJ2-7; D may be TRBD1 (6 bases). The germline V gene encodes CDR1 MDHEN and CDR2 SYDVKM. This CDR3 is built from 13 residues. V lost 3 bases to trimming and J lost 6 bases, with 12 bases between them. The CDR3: CASSLLGAGEQYF. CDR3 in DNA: TGTGCCAGCAGTTTGTTGGGGGCTGGCGAGCAGTACTTC.

The CDR3 sequence is CASFRDHNQPQHF. The CDR3, as DNA: TGTGCCAGCTTTAGGGATCACAATCAGCCCCAGCATTTT. The chain employs TRBV2 and TRBJ1-5; the D is unclear. V lost 8 bases and J lost 3, with 11 bases in between. The CDR3 is 13 amino acids. Germline-derived CDR1 and CDR2 are SNHLY and FYNNEI.

CDR3 region: CASHRAGGRNEQYF. The CDR3 bases are TGTGCCAGCCACCGAGCGGGGGGGCGCAACGAGCAGTACTTC. V and J are TRBV27 and TRBJ2-7; 10 bases align to TRBD2. CDR1 is MNHEY, CDR2 SMNVEV, per germline (reference sequence). J gave up 5 bases and V 8 bases, and 9 bases lay outside the gene matches. The CDR3 is made up of 14 amino acids.

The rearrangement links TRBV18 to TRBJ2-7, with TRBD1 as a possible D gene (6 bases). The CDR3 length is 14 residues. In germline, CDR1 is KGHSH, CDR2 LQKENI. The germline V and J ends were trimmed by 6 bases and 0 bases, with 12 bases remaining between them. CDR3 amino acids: CASSARDTSYEQYF. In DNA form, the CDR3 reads TGTGCCAGCTCGGCTCGGGACACCTCCTACGAGCAGTACTTC.

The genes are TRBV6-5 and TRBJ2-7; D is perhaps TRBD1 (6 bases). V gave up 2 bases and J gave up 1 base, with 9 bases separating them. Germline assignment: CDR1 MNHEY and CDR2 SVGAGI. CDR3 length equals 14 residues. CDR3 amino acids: CASSYVTGSYEQYF. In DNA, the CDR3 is TGTGCCAGCAGTTACGTCACAGGGTCCTACGAGCAGTACTTC.